This is a list of T cell receptor beta chains from one sample in a study of control samples from healthy donors and cancer patients. Profiling relied on immunoSEQ multiplex PCR, and the TCRdb table lists in-frame clones only, not all of them. The sample comprises roughly 100,000 clones, about 88% of which are singletons, and roughly 1.3% rests with the top ten. The material sequenced was blood. Source of these receptors: a woman aged 45-59 years in good health. The CDR3 runs from the conserved cysteine through the conserved F or W. The order of the fields is clone size, J gene, D gene, V gene, CDR3 protein, CDR3 DNA. The D gene is left open where the match is weak. Size is omitted from some rows. Given values are once, few, many or a class for expanded clones.

size: NA
J: TRBJ2-6
D: NA
V: TRBV4-3
CDR3: CASSQDNRPSSGANVLTF
DNA: TGCGCCAGCAGCCAAGATAACAGACCGAGCTCTGGGGCCAACGTCCTGACTTTC

size: once
J: TRBJ2-7
D: NA
V: TRBV5-1
CDR3: CASSLVSDEQYF
DNA: TGCGCCAGCAGCTTGGTGTCGGACGAGCAGTACTTC

size: NA
J: TRBJ2-3
D: TRBD2
V: TRBV18
CDR3: CASSALAGGPTDTQYF
DNA: TGTGCCAGCTCTGCCCTAGCGGGAGGGCCCACAGATACGCAGTATTTT

size: medium-sized
J: TRBJ2-7
D: TRBD2
V: TRBV5-1
CDR3: CASSLTSGTYYEQYF
DNA: TGCGCCAGCAGCTTGACTAGCGGGACCTATTACGAGCAGTACTTC

size: once
J: TRBJ2-7
D: NA
V: TRBV3-1/TRBV3-2
CDR3: CASSQVGDEQYF
DNA: TGTGCCAGCAGCCAAGTCGGGGACGAGCAGTACTTC

size: NA
J: TRBJ2-3
D: TRBD2
V: TRBV10-2
CDR3: CASSLLAGADTQYF
DNA: TGCGCCAGCAGCCTACTAGCGGGGGCTGATACGCAGTATTTT

size: NA
J: TRBJ2-1
D: NA
V: TRBV7-9
CDR3: CASSPQRLNYNEQFF
DNA: TGTGCCAGCAGCCCGCAACGGCTGAACTACAATGAGCAGTTCTTC

size: NA
J: TRBJ1-4
D: NA
V: TRBV28
CDR3: CASSLVPPGATNEKLFF
DNA: TGTGCCAGCAGTTTAGTTCCTCCAGGGGCAACTAATGAAAAACTGTTTTTT

size: NA
J: TRBJ1-1
D: NA
V: TRBV19
CDR3: CASSKEGSEAFF
DNA: TGTGCCAGTAGTAAAGAAGGTTCAGAGGCTTTCTTT

size: NA
J: TRBJ2-5
D: NA
V: TRBV5-1
CDR3: CASSLAIEGGTQYF
DNA: TGCGCCAGCAGCTTGGCTATCGAGGGAGGGACCCAGTACTTC

size: NA
J: TRBJ2-7
D: TRBD1
V: TRBV7-9
CDR3: CASSLMGDRPPYF
DNA: TGTGCCAGCAGCTTAATGGGGGACAGGCCCCCGTACTTC

size: NA
J: TRBJ1-2
D: TRBD1
V: TRBV5-1
CDR3: CASSPGQGIGYGYTF
DNA: TGCGCCAGCAGCCCCGGACAGGGAATAGGGTATGGCTACACCTTC

size: NA
J: TRBJ1-2
D: NA
V: TRBV12-3/TRBV12-4
CDR3: CASSPTVVRGYTF
DNA: TGTGCCAGCAGTCCCACCGTGGTTCGTGGCTACACCTTC

size: NA
J: TRBJ1-1
D: NA
V: TRBV20-1
CDR3: CSAQEQAFF
DNA: TGCAGTGCGCAAGAACAAGCTTTCTTT

size: NA
J: TRBJ2-7
D: NA
V: TRBV7-8
CDR3: CASSLHTGNYEQYF
DNA: TGTGCCAGCAGCTTACATACAGGAAACTACGAGCAGTACTTC

size: NA
J: TRBJ1-2
D: TRBD1
V: TRBV5-4
CDR3: CASSPDRGRRDGYTF
DNA: TGTGCCAGCAGCCCAGACAGGGGGCGTAGGGATGGCTACACCTTC

size: NA
J: TRBJ2-1
D: NA
V: TRBV19
CDR3: CASSSQQGLRGNEQFF
DNA: TGTGCCAGTAGTTCTCAACAGGGTTTAAGGGGCAATGAGCAGTTCTTC

size: NA
J: TRBJ2-1
D: NA
V: TRBV29-1
CDR3: CSVEGQRPHNEQFF
DNA: TGCAGCGTTGAAGGGCAGAGACCCCACAATGAGCAGTTCTTC

size: NA
J: TRBJ2-7
D: TRBD2
V: TRBV11-2
CDR3: CASSTTSGSYEQYF
DNA: TGTGCCAGCAGCACGACTAGCGGGAGTTACGAGCAGTACTTC

size: NA
J: TRBJ2-7
D: TRBD1
V: TRBV5-5
CDR3: CASRAGTGPYEQYF
DNA: TGTGCCAGCAGGGCCGGGACAGGGCCCTACGAGCAGTACTTC

size: NA
J: TRBJ1-1
D: NA
V: TRBV2
CDR3: CASRMGAAASLEAFF
DNA: TGTGCCAGCAGAATGGGGGCCGCGGCGTCACTTGAAGCTTTCTTT

size: NA
J: TRBJ1-4
D: TRBD1
V: TRBV5-6
CDR3: CASSKQGALIQLF
DNA: TGTGCCAGCAGCAAACAGGGGGCCCTCATTCAATTGTTT

size: NA
J: TRBJ1-2
D: NA
V: TRBV19
CDR3: CASSIEEDYGYTF
DNA: TGTGCCAGTAGTATAGAGGAGGACTATGGCTACACCTTC

size: NA
J: TRBJ2-1
D: NA
V: TRBV7-6
CDR3: CASSSEGWVNNEQFF
DNA: TGTGCCAGCAGCTCGGAGGGTTGGGTGAACAATGAGCAGTTCTTC

size: NA
J: TRBJ1-1
D: NA
V: TRBV10-3
CDR3: CAISETGMNTEAFF
DNA: TGTGCCATCAGTGAGACAGGAATGAACACTGAAGCTTTCTTT

size: once
J: TRBJ1-4
D: NA
V: TRBV7-9
CDR3: CASSLAEGPEKLFF
DNA: TGTGCCAGCAGCTTAGCGGAGGGACCTGAAAAACTGTTTTTT

size: NA
J: TRBJ2-6
D: NA
V: TRBV7-9
CDR3: CASSLAMGGRGSGANVLTF
DNA: TGTGCCAGCAGCTTAGCGATGGGCGGCAGGGGCTCTGGGGCCAACGTCCTGACTTTC

size: NA
J: TRBJ2-2
D: NA
V: TRBV19
CDR3: CASSTTENTGELFF
DNA: TGTGCCAGTAGTACGACAGAGAACACCGGGGAGCTGTTTTTT

size: NA
J: TRBJ2-1
D: NA
V: TRBV3-1/TRBV3-2
CDR3: CASSQEALVHNEQFF
DNA: TGTGCCAGCAGCCAAGAGGCCCTAGTCCACAATGAGCAGTTCTTC

size: NA
J: TRBJ2-7
D: NA
V: TRBV6-2/TRBV6-3
CDR3: CASSYSAPPTYEQYF
DNA: TGTGCCAGCAGTTACTCGGCTCCACCTACCTACGAGCAGTACTTC

size: NA
J: TRBJ2-1
D: NA
V: TRBV30
CDR3: CAWSVSSGNEQFF
DNA: TGTGCCTGGAGTGTCTCCAGCGGCAATGAGCAGTTCTTC

size: NA
J: TRBJ2-1
D: NA
V: TRBV4-3
CDR3: CASSHESGYEQFF
DNA: TGCGCCAGCAGCCACGAGAGCGGTTACGAGCAGTTCTTC

size: NA
J: TRBJ1-6
D: TRBD1
V: TRBV5-1
CDR3: CASRAGTGDSPLHF
DNA: TGCGCCAGCAGGGCCGGGACAGGGGATTCACCCCTCCACTTT

size: NA
J: TRBJ2-7
D: NA
V: TRBV6-5
CDR3: CASRRGGFGEQYF
DNA: TGTGCCAGCAGGCGCGGCGGGTTCGGCGAGCAGTACTTC

size: NA
J: TRBJ1-1
D: NA
V: TRBV7-6
CDR3: CASSLQDQTEAFF
DNA: TGTGCCAGCAGCTTACAAGATCAGACTGAAGCTTTCTTT

size: NA
J: TRBJ1-1
D: TRBD1
V: TRBV6-5
CDR3: CASSSLTGEKSEAFF
DNA: TGTGCCAGCAGTAGCCTGACAGGGGAGAAGTCTGAAGCTTTCTTT

size: NA
J: TRBJ2-1
D: TRBD2
V: TRBV7-3
CDR3: CASSARTSPHEQFF
DNA: TGTGCCAGCAGCGCCCGGACTAGCCCCCATGAGCAGTTCTTC

size: NA
J: TRBJ2-6
D: NA
V: TRBV2
CDR3: CATYFSGANVLTF
DNA: TGTGCCACTTACTTCTCTGGGGCCAACGTCCTGACTTTC

size: NA
J: TRBJ1-1
D: NA
V: TRBV27
CDR3: CASRMGTEAFF
DNA: TGTGCCAGCAGAATGGGCACTGAAGCTTTCTTT

size: NA
J: TRBJ2-1
D: TRBD1
V: TRBV19
CDR3: CASPPTGFLGSYNEQFF
DNA: TGTGCCAGTCCCCCGACAGGGTTCCTAGGCTCCTACAATGAGCAGTTCTTC

size: NA
J: TRBJ2-7
D: NA
V: TRBV12-2
CDR3: CASRFPRSGDEQYF
DNA: TGTGCAAGTCGCTTCCCGCGGTCCGGGGACGAGCAGTACTTC